This TCR beta chain was obtained from a study of T cell responses to AZD1222 COVID-19 vaccine. The study's findings and limits: Donors were largely white British and mainly female; clonal diversity was possibly underestimated.

Germline values: CDR1 LGHDT, CDR2 YNNKEL (reference sequence). CDR3 size: 16 residues. Losses at the gene ends were 0 bases for V and 4 bases for J; bases not matched to a gene: 6. Concerning this clone: Its antigen is currently unknown.

The repertoire was sequenced with immunoSEQ multiplex PCR; TCRdb's copy has only in-frame clones and lacks some. The table lists some 130,000 clones, approximately 86% of them singletons, with under 3% in the top ten. Sequencing used peripheral blood, obtained 28 days after the second AZD1222 dose. This TCR derives from an adult who received the AZD1222 COVID-19 vaccine. The J gene is TRBJ2-3, the V gene TRBV3-1 (or the pseudogene TRBV3-2), with TRBD1 matching over 8 bases. The CDR3 is CASSQEPGGFADTQYF. In nucleotides, the CDR3 is TGTGCCAGCAGCCAAGAGCCAGGGGGCTTCGCAGATACGCAGTATTTT.